This T cell receptor beta chain was found in a study of blood T cells in healthy people across ages. Points from the study as a whole: More naive CD4+ cells and higher diversity marked long-lived donors relative to aged donors. Getting older went along with TCR beta diversity per million T cells dropping roughly linearly.

Primers used in a second PCR of roughly 6 to 12 cycles were a sample-barcoded 5' primer and a J-beta primer mix. From the 5' RACE reads, TCRdb called clonotypes with MiXCR, one entry per CDR3 protein. The repertoire has around 1,700,000 distinct CDR3 sequences, 28% of them found once; the top ten carry approximately 7.7%. This clonotype turned up a few times. Its cognate antigen is unknown. Germline V gives CDR1 GTSNPN, CDR2 SVGIG (reference sequence). V lost 2 bases and J lost 13, with 21 bases in between. This CDR3 has 14 amino acids. Each individual donor underwent a draw of approximately 9.6 milliliters of peripheral blood. Total RNA, at least 6 micrograms per sample, came from PBMCs.

The sequence came from a woman younger than 45 in good health. What was sequenced was blood. The chain employs TRBV30 and TRBJ2-4, with no clear D. The chain's CDR3 is CAWSKTRSYNEQYF. CDR3 coding DNA: TGTGCCTGGAGTAAAACACGGTCCTACAATGAGCAGTACTTC.